Below, 30 T cell receptor beta chains from the same sample are listed, as sequenced in a study of blood T cell repertoires in COVID-19. The data were produced by immunoSEQ multiplex PCR, yet TCRdb's version contains in-frame clones alone and is incomplete. The repertoire holds more than 300,000 clones, with about 87% as singletons. Source material: peripheral blood. Receptors originate from a woman under 40 with COVID-19, enrolled during active disease.

CDR3 DNA sequence: TGTGCAAGTCGCTCCATAGCGGGAGAGGTTGGAGAGACCCAGTACTTC. Amino acids: CASRSIAGEVGETQYF. The genes are TRBV12-2 and TRBJ2-5; no DNA check was done on the table's D call, TRBD2. TRBV12-2 is a pseudogene locus. The CDR3 consists of 16 residues.

V and J are TRBV11-3 and TRBJ2-1, with 14 bases matching TRBD2. J lost 7 bases, V lost 5 bases, and 7 bases had no gene match. CDR3 size: 16 residues. The germline CDR1 and CDR2 sequences are SGHNT and YENEEA. The CDR3 DNA is TGTGCCAGCAGCCCTCGGACTAGCGGGAGGATTAATGAGCAGTTCTTC. Its translation: CASSPRTSGRINEQFF.

The chain uses TRBV5-8 and TRBJ2-2; tentative D call: TRBD1 (6 bases). Germline-derived CDR1 and CDR2 are SGHTS and YDEGEE. The CDR3 extends over 14 amino acids. The germline V and J ends were trimmed by 0 bases and 3 bases, with 6 bases remaining between them. The DNA for the CDR3 is TGTGCCAGCAGCTTGGAGGGGGACACCGGGGAGCTGTTTTTT. The encoded protein is CASSLEGDTGELFF.

CDR3 bases: TGTGCCAGCCGGAGCGGGAGGGCCAGGAAGACCCAGTACTTC. Residues: CASRSGRARKTQYF. The V gene is TRBV6-5, the J gene TRBJ2-5; 10 bases align to TRBD2. The CDR3 is 14 amino acids. CDR1 and CDR2 from the germline V gene are MNHEY and SVGAGI. V lost 8 bases and J lost 6; bases outside the gene matches: 9.

This chain links TRBV24-1 with TRBJ2-3, with D perhaps TRBD1 (5 bases). Germline CDR1 and CDR2: KGHDR and SFDVKD. This CDR3 region has 14 residues. Trimming took 7 bases from V and 0 from J, leaving 10 bases between them. In DNA form, the CDR3 reads TGTGCCACCAGGCAGGGATCTAGCACAGATACGCAGTATTTT. As protein: CATRQGSSTDTQYF.

The gene calls are TRBV7-2 and TRBJ2-5; maybe TRBD2 (5 bases). Trimming left V 8 bases short and J 5 bases short, with 18 bases between. There are 14 residues in the CDR3. Looked up from germline, CDR1 is SGHTA and CDR2 is FQGNSA. CDR3 sequence reads: CASGRGSVGETQYF. Here the CDR3 DNA reads TGTGCCAGCGGTAGAGGGTCCGTAGGGGAGACCCAGTACTTC.

V usage is TRBV25-1 and J usage is TRBJ1-2, with D perhaps matching TRBD1 (5 bases). The CDR3 has 13 amino acids. V was cut by 6 bases and J by 9 bases, with 17 bases left in between. CDR1 MGHDK and CDR2 SYGVNS come from the germline V gene. The CDR3 loop reads CASRDFGGSSYTF. CDR3 bases: TGTGCCAGCAGAGACTTCGGGGGGAGCAGCTACACCTTC.

This clone was observed once. The chain is built from TRBV27 and TRBJ2-7, with a tentative D call TRBD2 (6 bases). CDR1 and CDR2 from the germline V gene are MNHEY and SMNVEV (reference sequence). Trimming took off 5 bases at V and 2 bases at J, with 13 bases between the two ends. The CDR3 runs to 14 residues. The CDR3 DNA is TGTGCCAGCAGTAAACGCGGGGAGACCTACGAGCAGTACTTC. Protein product: CASSKRGETYEQYF.

In this sample, this clone turned up once. This sequence joins TRBV10-2 and TRBJ2-7; tentatively, D is TRBD2 (6 bases). The germline V gene has CDR1 WSHSY and CDR2 SAAADI. This CDR3 region has 16 residues. Trimming removed 2 bases from V and 4 bases from J, with 18 bases in between. CDR3 sequence (DNA): TGCGCCAGCAGTGAGGAGTTGGGCGGGATCGGGTACGAGCAGTACTTC. Translated, it gives CASSEELGGIGYEQYF.

This chain connects TRBV5-1 to TRBJ1-2; no definite D call. The CDR3 covers 16 residues. CDR1 and CDR2 (germline): SGHRS, YFSETQ. Trimming cost V 0 bases and J 0 bases, with 12 bases left between them. The CDR3 DNA reads as TGCGCCAGCAGCTTGGTCTCCAGGCCGACTAACTATGGCTACACCTTC. This sequence encodes CASSLVSRPTNYGYTF.

The chain combines TRBV27 with TRBJ2-5; 7 bases match TRBD2. The CDR3 sequence is 13 residues long. The V and J ends lost 8 bases and 1 base, in that order; junction bases with no gene match: 4. Germline CDR1 and CDR2: MNHEY and SMNVEV (reference sequence). CDR3 sequence reads: CASRGGTQETQYF. The CDR3 coding sequence is TGTGCCAGCCGCGGGGGAACCCAAGAGACCCAGTACTTC.

The chain is built from TRBV28 and TRBJ1-2; maybe TRBD1 (5 bases). The CDR3 has 16 residues. Germline V gene lookup returns CDR1 MDHEN and CDR2 SYDVKM. V lost 5 bases and J 0 bases, leaving 16 bases between the germline ends. In DNA, the CDR3 is TGTGCCAGCAGTCCTTTGTGGGGCGACCCTAACTATGGCTACACCTTC. It encodes CASSPLWGDPNYGYTF.

This clone appeared a single time. This sequence joins TRBV5-1 and TRBJ1-3; D remains unclear. Germline lookup yields CDR1 SGHRS and CDR2 YFSETQ. CDR3 length: 16 residues. The V end lost 4 bases, the J end lost 4 bases, and 18 bases lay between the germline ends. CDR3 bases: TGCGCCAGCAGCCCAACCCCACAAATTTCAGGAAACACCATATATTTT. It specifies CASSPTPQISGNTIYF.

The chain recombines TRBV27 with TRBJ2-1, with D tentatively TRBD1 (6 bases). The CDR3 extends over 15 amino acids. The germline gives CDR1 MNHEY, CDR2 SMNVEV (reference sequence). With 6 bases removed from V and 2 bases from J, the gap between germline ends came to 14 bases. Here the CDR3 reads CASRTRGGAYNEQFF. CDR3 in DNA: TGTGCCAGCAGAACTAGAGGGGGAGCCTACAATGAGCAGTTCTTC.

The chain couples TRBV28 to TRBJ1-2; D may be TRBD1 (6 bases). The CDR3 loop spans 17 amino acids. V gave up 3 bases and J gave up 0 bases, with 17 bases separating them. CDR1 is MDHEN, CDR2 SYDVKM, per germline. This CDR3 reads CASSFVGHLPPNYGYTF. The CDR3 DNA is TGTGCCAGCAGTTTCGTGGGACACCTGCCGCCTAACTATGGCTACACCTTC.

The rearrangement uses TRBV7-9 and TRBJ1-4; tentatively, D is TRBD1 (6 bases). Trimming shortened V by 2 bases and J by 4 bases, and 17 bases separated the two germline ends. The germline CDR1 and CDR2 sequences are SEHNR and FQNEAQ (reference sequence). CDR3 length: 17 amino acids. CDR3 nucleotide sequence: TGTGCCAGCAGCTTAACACCTGGGGGCGAGGATAATGAAAAACTGTTTTTT. Its translation: CASSLTPGGEDNEKLFF.

A few counts support this clone. The chain employs TRBV11-3 and TRBJ2-3; 7 bases map to TRBD1. Trimming cost V 5 bases and J 4 bases; bases outside gene matches: 9. CDR1 SGHNT and CDR2 YENEEA come from the germline V gene. The CDR3 loop spans 15 amino acids. The CDR3 bases are TGTGCCAGCAGCCCGCAGGGGGAGTCGGCAGATACGCAGTATTTT. It codes for CASSPQGESADTQYF.

In this sample, this clone turned up once. This chain uses TRBV7-9 with TRBJ2-7; 12 bases line up with TRBD1. The CDR3 loop spans 16 amino acids. With 6 bases clipped from V and 4 bases from J, the junction kept 10 bases outside the gene matches. The germline V gene encodes CDR1 SEHNR and CDR2 FQNEAQ (reference sequence). In DNA form, the CDR3 reads TGTGCCAGCAGTCTAAACCGGGACAGGGGGCGGTACGAGCAGTACTTC. Protein: CASSLNRDRGRYEQYF.

V and J are TRBV25-1 and TRBJ2-1; perhaps TRBD1 as D (6 bases). The CDR3 has 15 residues. Trimming pared 7 bases from V and 2 bases from J, leaving 15 bases between. Germline CDR1 is MGHDK and CDR2 is SYGVNS. The CDR3 DNA is TGTGCCAGCACCTCCCAGGGGAACCCCTACAATGAGCAGTTCTTC. This gives the protein CASTSQGNPYNEQFF.

J is TRBJ2-1 and V is TRBV7-9; 9 positions agree with TRBD2. The CDR3 extends over 17 amino acids. Per the germline V gene, CDR1 is SEHNR and CDR2 is FQNEAQ (reference sequence). V shed 7 bases, J shed 2 bases, and the junction held 12 bases outside the gene matches. In DNA, the CDR3 is TGTGCCAGCAACTCCCTGGCTAGCGGGATTACCTACAATGAGCAGTTCTTC. The encoded protein is CASNSLASGITYNEQFF.

This clone came up a few times. The chain combines TRBV28 with TRBJ2-5, with TRBD2 matching over 7 bases. The junction had 12 bases not matched to a gene; V was cut back by 1 base and J by 7 bases. The CDR3 is made up of 16 amino acids. Germline CDR1 is MDHEN and CDR2 is SYDVKM. CDR3 DNA: TGTGCCAGCAGTTTATTCAGTACCGCGGGGGTGGGGACCCAGTACTTC. Amino acid sequence: CASSLFSTAGVGTQYF.

This rearrangement joins TRBV6-2 or TRBV6-3 to TRBJ1-5; 8 bases are a match to TRBD1. Germline CDR1 and CDR2: MNHEY and SVGEGT. The V segment lost 4 bases and the J segment 4 bases; nucleotides outside the gene matches: 12. This CDR3 has 17 amino acids. The CDR3 loop is CASSSPRTGSRNQPQHF. The CDR3 nucleotides read TGTGCCAGCAGTTCCCCAAGGACAGGGTCCCGAAATCAGCCCCAGCATTTT.

The genes are TRBV27 and TRBJ2-7, with 8 nucleotides matching TRBD2. Germline V gene lookup returns CDR1 MNHEY and CDR2 SMNVEV (reference sequence). V was pared by 6 bases and J by 6 bases, with 13 bases of the junction left unmatched. The CDR3 loop spans 15 amino acids. The CDR3 nucleotides are TGTGCCAGCAGCCCCGGTTCTGATAGCGGGATCGAGCAGTACTTC. Protein: CASSPGSDSGIEQYF.

The chain has TRBV7-9 and TRBJ1-2; TRBD1 agrees at 7 bases. CDR3 length: 13 residues. V lost 4 bases, J lost 7 bases, and 6 bases stayed unmatched. From germline, CDR1 is SEHNR and CDR2 FQNEAQ (reference sequence). In nucleotides, the CDR3 is TGTGCCAGCAGCTATACAGGGGAAGCTGGCTACACCTTC. Protein: CASSYTGEAGYTF.

The rearrangement links TRBV28 to TRBJ2-1; TRBD2 matches at 11 bases. The CDR3 length is 17 residues. V shed 6 bases, J shed 1 base, and the junction held 8 bases outside the gene matches. The germline V gene has CDR1 MDHEN and CDR2 SYDVKM. In DNA form, the CDR3 reads TGTGCCAGCAGGGGGACTAGCGGTGCGGGGTCCTACAATGAGCAGTTCTTC. Translation gives CASRGTSGAGSYNEQFF. The complete variable domain, with remaining parts taken from reference TRBV28 and TRBJ2-1, reads DVKVTQSSRYLVKRTGEKVFLECVQDMDHENMFWYRQDPGLGLRLIYFSYDVKMKEKGDIPEGYSVSREKKERFSLILESASTNQTSMYLCASRGTSGAGSYNEQFFGPGTRLTVL.

This sequence joins TRBV11-2 and TRBJ2-7; 9 nucleotides line up with TRBD2. Germline CDR1 is SGHAT and CDR2 is FQNNGV. The CDR3 contains 15 residues. V dropped 3 bases and J dropped 1; count of bases not matched to a gene: 4. The CDR3 protein is CASSLRLAGSYEQYF. CDR3 DNA sequence: TGTGCCAGCAGCTTGAGGCTAGCGGGGTCCTACGAGCAGTACTTC.

The chain links TRBV5-6 to TRBJ2-2; TRBD1 matches 8 bases. The CDR3 totals 16 residues. Germline lookup yields CDR1 SGHDT and CDR2 YYEEEE. V was clipped by 0 bases and J by 3 bases; unmatched bases: 4. The CDR3 DNA reads as TGTGCCAGCAGCTTGGCAGGGGGCAGGGACACCGGGGAGCTGTTTTTT. Translating it yields CASSLAGGRDTGELFF.

The rearrangement links TRBV5-1 to TRBJ1-2, with D possibly TRBD1 on 6 matching bases. With 5 bases removed from V and 6 bases from J, the gap between germline ends came to 14 bases. The germline CDR1 and CDR2 sequences are SGHRS and YFSETQ. This CDR3 is 13 amino acids long. CDR3: CASRTGQKHGYTF. The CDR3 nucleotides read TGCGCCAGCAGAACTGGACAGAAACATGGCTACACCTTC.

This clone has just one count. This chain connects TRBV7-3 to TRBJ2-2, with D maybe TRBD1 (6 bases). The CDR3 consists of 14 residues. CDR1 is SGHTA, CDR2 FQGTGA, per germline. Trimming took off 3 bases at V and 7 bases at J, with 12 bases between the two ends. The CDR3 region has the DNA TGTGCCAGCAGCTTGCTCCTAGGGGGCGGGGAGCTGTTTTTT. Amino acid sequence: CASSLLLGGGELFF.

The chain uses TRBV6-5 and TRBJ2-5; 10 nucleotides align to TRBD1. Per the germline V gene, CDR1 is MNHEY and CDR2 is SVGAGI. The V gene end was trimmed by 6 bases and the J gene end by 5 bases; junction bases not matched to a gene: 6. The CDR3 totals 14 residues. CDR3: CASSQTGGEETQYF. CDR3 sequence (DNA): TGTGCCAGCAGCCAGACAGGGGGCGAGGAGACCCAGTACTTC.